The next 22 T cell receptor beta chains were all read from a single sample in a study of blood T cell repertoires in COVID-19. Libraries were prepared by immunoSEQ multiplex PCR; TCRdb keeps only in-frame clonotypes and omits some of them. The data show 260,000 or so clones, 83% seen once. Sequencing was carried out using PBMCs or T cells enriched from blood (not recorded which). All receptors derive from a middle-aged woman who had been exposed to COVID-19.

The CDR3 sequence: CASSLASNAGQDPKYF. The CDR3 DNA reads TGCGCCAGCAGCTTGGCATCTAATGCGGGACAGGACCCAAAGTACTTC. The gene calls are TRBV5-1 and TRBJ2-4; 8 bases are a match to TRBD1. CDR3 length equals 16 residues. CDR1 and CDR2 from the germline V gene are SGHRS and YFSETQ. Trimming took 0 bases from V and 14 from J; bases not matched to a gene: 16.

V is TRBV10-3 and J is TRBJ2-5; D remains unclear. This CDR3 comprises 17 residues. Trimming cost V 0 bases and J 3 bases, with 17 bases left between them. Per germline, CDR1 ENHRY and CDR2 SYGVKD. DNA for the CDR3: TGTGCCATCAGTGAGTCTCGTGGCAGGAAGAAAGAAGAGACCCAGTACTTC. It is translated as CAISESRGRKKEETQYF.

Only one count was recorded for this clone. The genes are TRBV20-1 and TRBJ2-5; D remains ambiguous. The CDR3 sequence is 10 residues long. The ends were cut back, 1 base at V and 10 bases at J, with 7 bases in the middle. In germline, CDR1 is DFQATT, CDR2 SNEGSKA (reference sequence). CDR3 amino acids: CSARAKDQYF. The CDR3 DNA reads TGCAGTGCTAGAGCTAAAGACCAGTACTTC.

The chain carries TRBV6-5 and TRBJ2-2, with 7 bases lining up with TRBD1. This CDR3 contains 14 residues. Germline loops: CDR1 MNHEY, CDR2 SVGAGI. Germline trimming cut 5 bases from V and 7 bases from J; bases unmatched to any gene: 7. The CDR3 here is CASSPGTVLGELFF. CDR3 nucleotides: TGTGCCAGCAGTCCCGGGACAGTCCTCGGGGAGCTGTTTTTT.

CDR3 amino acids: CASSLIGGTDTQYF. As DNA, the CDR3 is TGCGCCAGCAGCCTTATCGGGGGGACAGATACGCAGTATTTT. The chain combines TRBV5-1 with TRBJ2-3; 7 nucleotides agree with TRBD2. The CDR3 length is 14 residues. Unmatched junction bases numbered 5, after V lost 4 bases and J lost 3 bases. Germline V CDR1 and CDR2: SGHRS, YFSETQ.

V and J are TRBV6-5 and TRBJ2-7; 8 bases are a match to TRBD2. The junction had 9 bases not matched to a gene; V was cut back by 4 bases and J by 7 bases. The CDR3 loop spans 14 amino acids. From germline, CDR1 is MNHEY and CDR2 SVGAGI. CDR3 DNA sequence: TGTGCCAGCAGTTGGGACGGGGGGGCTCGGGAGCAGTACTTC. It specifies CASSWDGGAREQYF.

This chain joins TRBV27 and TRBJ1-5; maybe TRBD1 (6 bases). There are 15 residues in the CDR3. Germline CDR1 MNHEY, CDR2 SMNVEV (reference sequence). Deletions cut 3 bases from V and 4 bases from J, with 13 bases between. The CDR3 loop reads CASSLGQGGNQPQHF. The DNA of the CDR3 is TGTGCCAGCAGTTTGGGTCAAGGGGGTAATCAGCCCCAGCATTTT.

This chain joins TRBV7-2 and TRBJ2-3, with TRBD2 matching 10 bases. Germline V gene sequence: CDR1 SGHTA, CDR2 FQGNSA. The CDR3 runs 14 residues. Losses at the gene ends were 5 bases for V and 5 bases for J; bases not matched to a gene: 4. CDR3 protein: CASSKGLAVDTQYF. As DNA, the CDR3 is TGTGCCAGCAGCAAAGGACTAGCGGTAGATACGCAGTATTTT. Combining the CDR3 with reference TRBV7-2 and TRBJ2-3 gives the whole variable domain GAGVSQSPSNKVTEKGKDVELRCDPISGHTALYWYRQSLGQGLEFLIYFQGNSAPDKSGLPSDRFSAERTGGSVSTLTIQRTQQEDSAVYLCASSKGLAVDTQYFGPGTRLTVL.

This chain connects TRBV28 to TRBJ1-2; TRBD1 matches at 10 bases. CDR1 and CDR2 (germline): MDHEN, SYDVKM. V was pared by 6 bases and J by 2 bases, with 6 bases of the junction left unmatched. The CDR3 consists of 15 residues. CDR3 nucleotides: TGTGCCAGCAGCCGAAGGACAGGGGGAAACTATGGCTACACCTTC. Residues: CASSRRTGGNYGYTF.

The DNA for the CDR3 is TGCGCCAGCAGCCAAGAGAGGACAGGCGGCGGCTACACCTTC. Its translation is CASSQERTGGGYTF. The chain links TRBV4-1 to TRBJ1-2; 7 bases match TRBD1. The germline gives CDR1 MGHRA, CDR2 YSYEKL. This CDR3 comprises 14 residues. J lost 8 bases, V lost 0 bases, and 6 bases had no gene match.

The J gene is TRBJ2-6, the V gene TRBV24-1, with TRBD1 matching over 10 bases. Germline V CDR1 and CDR2: KGHDR, SFDVKD. J was trimmed by 0 bases and V by 3 bases; bases with no gene match: 4. The CDR3 has 18 amino acids. As DNA, the CDR3 is TGTGCCACCAGTGATCCGGGGACAGGGGTCTCTGGGGCCAACGTCCTGACTTTC. Its translation: CATSDPGTGVSGANVLTF.

The rearrangement uses TRBV7-9 and TRBJ1-1; TRBD1 matches 7 bases. The germline V gene encodes CDR1 SEHNR and CDR2 FQNEAQ (reference sequence). With 5 bases clipped from V and 3 bases from J, the junction kept 6 bases outside the gene matches. The CDR3 spans 14 residues. This CDR3 reads CASSLQGQDTEAFF. CDR3 nucleotides: TGTGCCAGCAGCCTACAGGGGCAGGACACTGAAGCTTTCTTT.

The genes are TRBV5-5 and TRBJ1-2, with a tentative D call TRBD1 (6 bases). The V end lost 0 bases, the J end lost 7 bases, and 16 bases lay between the germline ends. This CDR3 has 15 residues. The germline CDR1 and CDR2 sequences are SGHKS and YYEKEE (reference sequence). CDR3 sequence reads: CASSLDTGSLAGYTF. The CDR3 region has the DNA TGTGCCAGCAGCTTGGATACAGGGAGTCTGGCTGGCTACACCTTC. The whole variable domain, remainder taken from reference TRBV5-5 and TRBJ1-2, is DAGVTQSPTHLIKTRGQQVTLRCSPISGHKSVSWYQQVLGQGPQFIFQYYEKEERGRGNFPDRFSARQFPNYSSELNVNALLLGDSALYLCASSLDTGSLAGYTFGSGTRLTVV.

This chain joins TRBV6-5 and TRBJ2-3, with 7 bases matching TRBD2. Unmatched junction bases numbered 7, after V lost 8 bases and J lost 2 bases. This CDR3 is built from 14 residues. The germline CDR1 and CDR2 sequences are MNHEY and SVGAGI. CDR3 in amino acids: CASGGVRDTDTQYF. CDR3 sequence (DNA): TGTGCCAGCGGGGGGGTTCGGGACACAGATACGCAGTATTTT.

This chain links TRBV3-1 (or the pseudogene TRBV3-2) with TRBJ2-5; 7 bases line up with TRBD2. From germline, CDR1 is LGHDT and CDR2 YNNKEL (reference sequence). Unmatched junction bases numbered 3, after V lost 3 bases and J lost 5 bases. This CDR3 region has 13 residues. CDR3 residues: CASSHRGGETQYF. Written as DNA, the CDR3 is TGTGCCAGCAGCCACCGCGGGGGTGAGACCCAGTACTTC.

The CDR3 DNA reads as TGTGCCAGCAGGGCGGGCGGGGGCGAGACCCAGTACTTC. It codes for CASRAGGGETQYF. The J gene is TRBJ2-5, the V gene TRBV7-2, with D tentatively TRBD2 (7 bases). Trimming removed 6 bases at V and 5 bases at J, with 13 bases between. This CDR3 region has 13 residues. Germline CDR1 is SGHTA and CDR2 is FQGNSA.

The chain uses TRBV28 and TRBJ1-2; possibly TRBD1 for D (5 bases). The germline gives CDR1 MDHEN, CDR2 SYDVKM. Between the trimmed V and J ends, which lost 4 bases and 8 bases, there was a span of 23 bases. This CDR3 has 16 residues. The CDR3 sequence: CASSSPSGGESRGYTF. The CDR3 region has the DNA TGTGCCAGCAGTTCCCCAAGTGGAGGGGAGTCGCGCGGCTACACCTTC.

V usage is TRBV2 and J usage is TRBJ2-7; a possible D gene is TRBD1 (5 bases). The CDR3 has 13 residues. V lost 6 bases to trimming and J lost 2 bases, with 11 bases between them. CDR1 and CDR2 (germline): SNHLY, FYNNEI. The CDR3 region has the DNA TGTGCCAGCAGCTCGGACAACGCCTACGAGCAGTACTTC. Translation gives CASSSDNAYEQYF.

This clone was detected once. This chain links TRBV19 with TRBJ1-2; 9 bases align to TRBD1. The CDR3 length is 16 residues. Trimming took 5 bases from V and 3 from J; bases not matched to a gene: 10. Germline V gene lookup returns CDR1 LNHDA and CDR2 SQIVND (reference sequence). In nucleotides, the CDR3 is TGTGCCAGTAGTCCTAATCCGGGACAGGGTCACTATGGCTACACCTTC. The encoded protein is CASSPNPGQGHYGYTF.

The rearrangement links TRBV10-3 to TRBJ2-1, with TRBD2 matching over 8 bases. Germline CDR1 and CDR2: ENHRY and SYGVKD. The CDR3 runs 15 residues. Germline trimming cut 6 bases from V and 5 bases from J; bases unmatched to any gene: 9. This CDR3 is CAIRPGGLDNNEQFF. The CDR3 region has the DNA TGTGCCATCAGGCCCGGGGGACTAGACAACAATGAGCAGTTCTTC.

The V gene is TRBV19, the J gene TRBJ2-1; D unclear. V dropped 3 bases and J dropped 7 bases, with 16 bases sitting between them. CDR1 LNHDA and CDR2 SQIVND come from the germline V gene (reference sequence). CDR3 length equals 15 residues. As DNA, the CDR3 is TGTGCCAGTAGTATGCAGTCGCGGCTGAGGAATGAGCAGTTCTTC. Its translation is CASSMQSRLRNEQFF.

The J gene is TRBJ1-1, the V gene TRBV14, with D maybe TRBD1 (6 bases). Trimming removed 2 bases from V and 6 bases from J, with 10 bases in between. The CDR3 is 13 residues long. Germline V lookup: CDR1 SGHDN, CDR2 FVKESK. The CDR3 loop reads CASSQFQGSEAFF. CDR3 DNA sequence: TGTGCCAGCAGCCAATTTCAGGGGTCTGAAGCTTTCTTT.